These 8 T cell receptor beta chains share one sample of origin, sequenced in a study of control samples from healthy donors and cancer patients. Profiling relied on immunoSEQ multiplex PCR, and the TCRdb table lists in-frame clones only, not all of them. Of approximately 70,000 clones in the sample, approximately 83% were seen once. Sample: blood. The receptors come from a man aged 60 to 75 in good health.

J is TRBJ2-7 and V is TRBV23-1; the match to TRBD2 covers 11 bases. TRBV23-1 is identified as an open reading frame with a role that is uncertain. The CDR3 spans 17 residues. J was trimmed by 4 bases and V by 0 bases; bases with no gene match: 8. Here the CDR3 reads CASSQSLLAGGRYEQYF. The CDR3, as DNA: TGCGCCAGCAGTCAATCTTTGCTAGCGGGAGGTAGGTACGAGCAGTACTTC.

The chain employs TRBV9 and TRBJ1-2; D uncertain. The CDR3 spans 13 residues. Germline V lookup: CDR1 SGDLS, CDR2 YYNGEE. Trimming shortened V by 7 bases and J by 0 bases, and 10 bases separated the two germline ends. The CDR3 nucleotides read TGTGCCAGCCAAAACAAGGCTAACTATGGCTACACCTTC. As protein: CASQNKANYGYTF.

This clone turned up a few times. V gene TRBV18 combines with J gene TRBJ2-5; TRBD2 is a possible D gene (6 bases). Germline V gene lookup returns CDR1 KGHSH and CDR2 LQKENI. The CDR3 consists of 14 residues. Trimming removed 2 bases from V and 5 bases from J, with 12 bases in between. Here the CDR3 DNA reads TGTGCCAGCTCACCAGGAGGGGAGCGGGAGACCCAGTACTTC. Its protein product is CASSPGGERETQYF.

This clone was counted a single time. The CDR3 region has the DNA TGTGCCAGCAGCCACAGGGGGCGTCTTAACTATGGCTACACCTTC. As protein: CASSHRGRLNYGYTF. V usage is TRBV14 and J usage is TRBJ1-2; 8 nucleotides line up with TRBD1. The V gene end was trimmed by 3 bases and the J gene end by 1 base; junction bases not matched to a gene: 4. CDR1 and CDR2 from the germline V gene are SGHDN and FVKESK. The CDR3 consists of 15 residues. Full variable domain (rest looked up from reference TRBV14 and TRBJ1-2): EAGVTQFPSHSVIEKGQTVTLRCDPISGHDNLYWYRRVMGKEIKFLLHFVKESKQDESGMPNNRFLAERTGGTYSTLKVQPAELEDSGVYFCASSHRGRLNYGYTFGSGTRLTVV.

J is TRBJ2-5 and V is TRBV25-1; no reliable D call. The CDR3 runs 12 residues. CDR1 and CDR2 from the germline V gene are MGHDK and SYGVNS. V was shortened by 4 bases and J by 7 bases, with 10 bases between the two germline ends. CDR3 loop: CASSVSLGTQYF. CDR3 in DNA: TGTGCCAGCAGTGTTTCACTGGGGACCCAGTACTTC.

The J gene is TRBJ1-5, the V gene TRBV3-1 (or the pseudogene TRBV3-2), with D perhaps TRBD1 (5 bases). The CDR3 length is 13 residues. The V end lost 3 bases, the J end lost 7 bases, and 10 bases lay between the germline ends. From germline, CDR1 is LGHDT and CDR2 YNNKEL (reference sequence). The CDR3 region is CASSHLGEQPQHF. The CDR3 nucleotides are TGTGCCAGCAGCCATTTAGGGGAGCAGCCCCAGCATTTT.

In nucleotides, the CDR3 is TGTGCCAGCAGTTTATCGAGCCAGGAGACCCAGTACTTC. Translating it yields CASSLSSQETQYF. This chain connects TRBV27 to TRBJ2-5, with D hard to call. Deletions cut 0 bases from V and 5 bases from J, with 7 bases between. Germline-derived CDR1 and CDR2 are MNHEY and SMNVEV (reference sequence). The CDR3 is made up of 13 amino acids.

The J gene is TRBJ2-4, the V gene TRBV5-6; tentatively, D is TRBD1 or TRBD2 (5 bases each). There are 14 residues in the CDR3. In germline, CDR1 is SGHDT, CDR2 YYEEEE. The V and J ends lost 4 bases and 9 bases respectively, with 17 bases between them. CDR3 DNA sequence: TGTGCCAGCAGCCCGGGGACGATGGGCAGCATTCAGTACTTC. It codes for CASSPGTMGSIQYF.